This TCR beta chain is from a study of blood T cell repertoires in COVID-19. CDR1 is SGHTA, CDR2 FQGNSA, per germline. The CDR3 is 14 residues long. V shed 3 bases, J shed 4 bases, and the junction held 5 bases outside the gene matches. TCRdb keeps only in-frame clones here, not all; method: immunoSEQ multiplex PCR. The repertoire has 150,000 to 200,000 clones, around 90% of them found once; the top ten carry more than 1.5%. The sequencing input was peripheral blood. The TCR originated in a woman aged 45 to 65 with acute or convalescent COVID-19. J is TRBJ1-1 and V is TRBV7-2; 7 nucleotides align to TRBD1. The CDR3 loop is CASSFGAGGTEAFF. The CDR3, as DNA: TGTGCCAGCAGCTTTGGGGCAGGGGGCACTGAAGCTTTCTTT.